The 12 T cell receptor beta chains listed next were all sequenced from one sample in a study of shared clonotypes between healthy human individuals. Clones were sequenced by immunoSEQ multiplex PCR, and TCRdb holds only the in-frame ones, with some missing. The table has roughly 2.2 million clones, just under 95% seen once. Sequenced input: naive CD4+ T cells from PBMCs. Indicated subset: CD45RA+ positively selected. These receptors originate from a man aged 18 to 30 in good health. Some clones in this sample may be carry-over from other donors' samples.

This chain uses TRBV12-5 with TRBJ2-2; the D is unclear. Trimming took 3 bases from V and 5 from J, leaving 4 bases between them. Germline V gene lookup returns CDR1 LGHNT and CDR2 FRNRAP. This CDR3 spans 12 amino acids. The CDR3, as DNA: TGTGCTAGTGGTTTTACTACCGGGGAGCTGTTTTTT. Its translation: CASGFTTGELFF.

This clone was seen just once. The chain joins TRBV18 to TRBJ2-7, with D possibly being TRBD2 (6 bases). The V end lost 7 bases, the J end lost 3 bases, and 16 bases lay between the germline ends. The CDR3 is 14 amino acids. Germline V CDR1 and CDR2: KGHSH, LQKENI. CDR3 coding DNA: TGTGCCAGCTTCCCGAGGAGGCGGGACTACGAGCAGTACTTC. Its translation is CASFPRRRDYEQYF.

The chain uses TRBV30 and TRBJ2-7; TRBD2 agrees at 7 bases. The germline V gene encodes CDR1 GTSNPN and CDR2 SVGIG (reference sequence). This CDR3 is 14 amino acids long. After removal of 2 bases from V and 6 bases from J, the junction contained 10 bases not matched to a gene. The CDR3 DNA is TGTGCCTGGAGTCGCCAGCGGGAATTGGGCGAGCAGTACTTC. This translates into CAWSRQRELGEQYF.

The chain has TRBV9 and TRBJ1-1; D uncertain. The CDR3 sequence is 14 residues long. Germline V gene lookup returns CDR1 SGDLS and CDR2 YYNGEE. Trimming shortened V by 4 bases and J by 1 base, and 11 bases separated the two germline ends. This CDR3 is CASSKGSWNTEAFF. The CDR3 DNA reads TGTGCCAGCAGCAAAGGCAGCTGGAACACTGAAGCTTTCTTT.

J is TRBJ1-5 and V is TRBV28, with a possible D match to TRBD1 (5 bases). The germline V and J ends were trimmed by 5 bases and 1 base, with 18 bases remaining between them. From germline, CDR1 is MDHEN and CDR2 SYDVKM. CDR3 length equals 17 residues. The CDR3 loop reads CASSIRTPPASNQPQHF. The DNA for the CDR3 is TGTGCCAGCAGTATCCGGACACCCCCGGCGAGCAATCAGCCCCAGCATTTT.

The chain employs TRBV6-1 and TRBJ1-1, with D perhaps TRBD1 (6 bases). This CDR3 is 11 amino acids long. The germline V and J ends were trimmed by 8 bases and 8 bases, with 12 bases remaining between them. CDR1 and CDR2 from the germline V gene are MNHNS and SASEGT. CDR3 region: CASHHREEAFF. As DNA, the CDR3 is TGTGCCAGCCACCACAGGGAAGAAGCTTTCTTT.

In its sample, this clone was seen once. The genes are TRBV5-1 and TRBJ2-1; 11 bases match TRBD2. With V trimmed by 0 bases and J by 8 bases, 13 bases remained unmatched. The CDR3 runs to 18 residues. Germline assignment: CDR1 SGHRS and CDR2 YFSETQ. This CDR3 is CASSLALGSGRAGDEQFF. The CDR3 nucleotides are TGCGCCAGCAGCTTGGCATTAGGTAGCGGGAGGGCCGGGGATGAGCAGTTCTTC. Full variable domain (outside the CDR3, taken from reference TRBV5-1 and TRBJ2-1): KAGVTQTPRYLIKTRGQQVTLSCSPISGHRSVSWYQQTPGQGLQFLFEYFSETQRNKGNFPGRFSGRQFSNSRSEMNVSTLELGDSALYLCASSLALGSGRAGDEQFFGPGTRLTVL.

The V call is TRBV29-1, the J call TRBJ1-1; D might be TRBD1 (5 bases). The CDR3 runs 17 residues. The V and J ends lost 0 bases and 0 bases respectively, with 17 bases between them. Germline V gene data show CDR1 as SQVTM and CDR2 as ANQGSEA. The CDR3 loop reads CSVEDHPWGKMNTEAFF. In DNA, the CDR3 is TGCAGCGTTGAAGATCACCCATGGGGCAAGATGAACACTGAAGCTTTCTTT.

This clone has a single count. The J gene is TRBJ2-3, the V gene TRBV7-7; no reliable D call. The CDR3 contains 14 residues. V was shortened by 1 base and J by 2 bases, with 7 bases between the two germline ends. CDR1 SSHAT and CDR2 FNYEAQ come from the germline V gene (reference sequence). In DNA form, the CDR3 reads TGTGCCAGCAGCTTAGAAGGATTCACAGATACGCAGTATTTT. This translates into CASSLEGFTDTQYF.

The table lists this clone with a count of one. The rearrangement joins TRBV2 to TRBJ2-7, with 11 bases that match TRBD1. V was pared by 8 bases and J by 0 bases, with 6 bases of the junction left unmatched. The length of the CDR3 is 15 residues. CDR1 is SNHLY and CDR2 is FYNNEI in the germline V gene. CDR3: CASGQGALTSYEQYF. For the CDR3, the DNA is TGTGCCAGCGGACAGGGGGCCCTCACCTCCTACGAGCAGTACTTC.

The V call is TRBV6-5, the J call TRBJ2-7; a possible D gene is TRBD2 (6 bases). The CDR3 runs to 16 residues. Germline V gene sequence: CDR1 MNHEY, CDR2 SVGAGI. Trimming removed 0 bases at V and 4 bases at J, with 16 bases between. The CDR3 is CASSYSGGGDPYEQYF. The CDR3 nucleotides are TGTGCCAGCAGTTACTCGGGGGGTGGGGATCCATACGAGCAGTACTTC.

V gene TRBV2 combines with J gene TRBJ1-5; D is perhaps TRBD1 (6 bases). V lost 7 bases, J lost 2 bases, and 15 bases lay in between. The CDR3 totals 15 residues. The germline V gene has CDR1 SNHLY and CDR2 FYNNEI. CDR3 amino acids: CASTGDKGGNQPQHF. The DNA of the CDR3 is TGTGCCAGCACTGGGGACAAGGGAGGCAATCAGCCCCAGCATTTT.